This record concerns one T cell receptor (beta chain) sequence. The sample is drawn from a study of response to subunit inactivated influenza vaccine. TCRdb ran MiXCR on the RT-PCR reads and lists one entry per CDR3 protein. The sample shows about 170,000 distinct CDR3 sequences, over 9.5% of them seen only once. The V gene end was trimmed by 2 bases and the J gene end by 2 bases; junction bases not matched to a gene: 9. There are 16 residues in the CDR3. The germline V gene has CDR1 LGHNA and CDR2 YNFKEQ. These data were also filed under a second study, of T cells expressing NK-cell markers. That work contributes: Generation of TCR beta cDNA was performed by 5'RACE template switching incorporating UMIs. HCMV seropositivity characterized most of the eight sequenced donors, and seronegativity one. T cells sorted in several experiments were restricted to alpha-beta TCR T cells by an anti-gamma-delta TCR antibody. These clonotypes also led the CD3+CD56-NKG2C+ fraction in several donors. Evidence did not settle whether expanded NKG2C+ T cell clones targeted HCMV.

This chain connects TRBV4-2 to TRBJ2-7; TRBD1 matches 7 bases. The sample in question was CD8+ T cells sorted from PBMCs, obtained about 12 days after vaccination. The receptor comes from a man aged 45-65 years who received an inactivated influenza vaccine. The CDR3 here is CASSQPGQALPYEQYF. For the CDR3, the DNA is TGTGCCAGCAGCCAACCTGGACAGGCTCTACCCTACGAGCAGTACTTC.